Listed here are 24 T cell receptor beta chains from one sample, sequenced in a study of cytomegalovirus exposure and HLA in healthy donors. The study ran its PCR with 60 Vbeta and 13 Jbeta primers. Generated by immunoSEQ multiplex PCR, the TCRdb table keeps only in-frame clones and is missing some. Here the sample spans roughly 130,000 clones, roughly 80% being singletons. Sample: PBMCs. The receptors derive from a woman in her forties in good health and CMV-seronegative.

The chain employs TRBV6-6 and TRBJ1-6, with a possible D match to TRBD1 (6 bases). CDR1 is MNHNY and CDR2 is SVGAGI in the germline V gene (reference sequence). The CDR3 totals 14 residues. V lost 2 bases to trimming and J lost 6 bases, with 8 bases between them. The CDR3 protein is CASSYGGANSPLHF. CDR3 nucleotide sequence: TGTGCCAGCAGTTACGGGGGGGCTAATTCACCCCTCCACTTT.

V usage is TRBV4-1 and J usage is TRBJ2-7, with D possibly matching TRBD2 (6 bases). The CDR3 consists of 14 residues. V was cut by 2 bases and J by 2 bases, with 10 bases left in between. From germline, CDR1 is MGHRA and CDR2 YSYEKL. CDR3 in DNA: TGCGCCAGCAGCCAAAGTCCGGGGGCCTACGAGCAGTACTTC. Residues: CASSQSPGAYEQYF.

The chain has TRBV6-1 and TRBJ1-1; D ambiguous. Germline V lookup: CDR1 MNHNS, CDR2 SASEGT. The CDR3 has 11 residues. V lost 4 bases to trimming and J lost 11 bases, with 11 bases between them. The CDR3 DNA follows: TGTGCCAGCAGTGCCTCTTATCGGGCTTTCTTT. Encoded protein: CASSASYRAFF.

V is TRBV28 and J is TRBJ2-7, with 9 positions matching TRBD1. Germline V CDR1 and CDR2: MDHEN, SYDVKM. V was clipped by 4 bases and J by 5 bases; unmatched bases: 9. CDR3 length: 15 amino acids. DNA of the CDR3: TGTGCCAGCAGTTACCGGACAGGGGTGTTGGACGAGCAGTACTTC. Its protein is CASSYRTGVLDEQYF.

The rearrangement uses TRBV5-1 and TRBJ2-5, with D perhaps TRBD1 (5 bases). The germline V and J ends were trimmed by 4 bases and 5 bases, with 24 bases remaining between them. Germline V gives CDR1 SGHRS, CDR2 YFSETQ. This CDR3 contains 17 residues. The CDR3 is CASSPTAGAHIFETQYF. CDR3 coding DNA: TGCGCCAGCAGCCCCACAGCTGGGGCGCACATTTTCGAGACCCAGTACTTC.

A remark on this clone: Relative to the germline gene, one junction end is altered; a read error may explain this. The chain carries TRBV7-9 and TRBJ2-3; 9 nucleotides line up with TRBD2. Germline V lookup: CDR1 SEHNR, CDR2 FQNEAQ (reference sequence). This CDR3 spans 16 amino acids. CDR3: CSSSALGLADTDTQYF. The DNA of the CDR3 is TGTTCCAGCAGCGCCCTGGGACTAGCAGACACAGATACGCAGTATTTT.

The chain uses TRBV7-9 and TRBJ2-5, with 11 nucleotides matching TRBD1. Germline trimming cut 1 base from V and 5 bases from J; bases unmatched to any gene: 6. Germline V CDR1 and CDR2: SEHNR, FQNEAQ (reference sequence). This CDR3 comprises 16 residues. The CDR3 coding sequence is TGTGCCAGCAGCTTAGAGTGGACAGGGGGCGGGGAGACCCAGTACTTC. It yields the protein CASSLEWTGGGETQYF. Together with reference TRBV7-9 and TRBJ2-5, the CDR3 gives the full variable domain: DTGVSQNPRHKITKRGQNVTFRCDPISEHNRLYWYRQTLGQGPEFLTYFQNEAQLEKSRLLSDRFSAERPKGSFSTLEIQRTEQGDSAMYLCASSLEWTGGGETQYFGPGTRLLVL.

The CDR3 nucleotides read TGTGCCAGCCAAACAGGGTCCTATGGCTACACCTTC. Its translation is CASQTGSYGYTF. The genes are TRBV19 and TRBJ1-2; the D gene is possibly TRBD1 (6 bases). Germline V CDR1 and CDR2: LNHDA, SQIVND (reference sequence). The CDR3 contains 12 residues. V lost 9 bases, J lost 4 bases, and 12 bases lay in between.

The chain has TRBV5-4 and TRBJ2-3; TRBD2 aligns across 8 bases. J was trimmed by 6 bases and V by 4 bases; bases with no gene match: 16. CDR1 and CDR2 (germline): SGHNT, YYREEE (reference sequence). The CDR3 sequence is 17 residues long. The DNA for the CDR3 is TGTGCCAGCAGCGCCCTCAGCGGGGGCGGGCGTGTTGATACGCAGTATTTT. Amino acid sequence: CASSALSGGGRVDTQYF.

This clone showed up just a few times. CDR3 nucleotide sequence: TGCGCCAGCAGCTTGTCTTCAGGGGGCTCTGGAAACACCATATATTTT. This encodes CASSLSSGGSGNTIYF. The V gene is TRBV5-1, the J gene TRBJ1-3; 7 bases fit TRBD1. CDR1 is SGHRS and CDR2 is YFSETQ in the germline V gene. After removal of 1 base from V and 0 bases from J, the junction contained 4 bases not matched to a gene. This CDR3 contains 16 residues. Based on the CDR3 plus reference TRBV5-1 and TRBJ1-3, the full variable domain is KAGVTQTPRYLIKTRGQQVTLSCSPISGHRSVSWYQQTPGQGLQFLFEYFSETQRNKGNFPGRFSGRQFSNSRSEMNVSTLELGDSALYLCASSLSSGGSGNTIYFGEGSWLTVV.

The chain recombines TRBV19 with TRBJ1-5; 9 bases are a match to TRBD1. Germline V gene lookup returns CDR1 LNHDA and CDR2 SQIVND (reference sequence). The CDR3 runs 14 residues. V gave up 5 bases and J gave up 7 bases; unmatched junction bases: 6. Here the CDR3 reads CASSLADRGQPQHF. The CDR3 DNA reads as TGTGCCAGTAGTCTTGCGGACAGGGGACAGCCCCAGCATTTT.

The chain combines TRBV9 with TRBJ2-2, with D possibly TRBD2 on 6 matching bases. Germline V CDR1 and CDR2: SGDLS, YYNGEE. Trimming cost V 0 bases and J 6 bases, with 15 bases left between them. CDR3 size: 16 residues. The CDR3 region has the DNA TGTGCCAGCAGCGTAGCTCGGCTACCGGGGGCCGGGGAGCTGTTTTTT. Translation: CASSVARLPGAGELFF.

The genes are TRBV10-3 and TRBJ2-7; 12 positions match TRBD2. The ends lost 6 bases at V and 3 bases at J; junction bases unmatched: 6. Germline V gene lookup returns CDR1 ENHRY and CDR2 SYGVKD. The length of the CDR3 is 15 residues. The CDR3 nucleotides are TGTGCCATCAGCAACGGACTAGCGGGAATCTACGAGCAGTACTTC. This gives the protein CAISNGLAGIYEQYF.

V usage is TRBV12-5 and J usage is TRBJ1-3, with D perhaps matching TRBD1 (5 bases). The CDR3 spans 15 residues. Trimming took 4 bases from V and 1 from J, leaving 11 bases between them. From germline, CDR1 is LGHNT and CDR2 FRNRAP. CDR3 loop: CASGSPGTSGNTIYF. The CDR3 nucleotides read TGTGCTAGTGGTTCCCCCGGGACTTCTGGAAACACCATATATTTT.

V and J are TRBV5-4 and TRBJ2-7; 7 bases match TRBD1. V lost 3 bases to trimming and J lost 2 bases; unmatched junction nucleotides: 11. The length of the CDR3 is 16 residues. Germline CDR1 is SGHNT and CDR2 is YYREEE (reference sequence). The CDR3: CASSSENRDSTYEQYF. CDR3 in DNA: TGTGCCAGCAGCTCCGAAAACCGGGACAGTACCTACGAGCAGTACTTC.

The chain recombines TRBV4-3 with TRBJ2-7, with 9 bases lining up with TRBD2. Germline V gene lookup returns CDR1 LGHNA and CDR2 YSLEER. CDR3 length equals 16 residues. J lost 2 bases, V lost 0 bases, and 5 bases had no gene match. In nucleotides, the CDR3 is TGCGCCAGCAGCCAAGATTGGGGCGGGAGGGCCTACGAGCAGTACTTC. Its translation: CASSQDWGGRAYEQYF.

For the CDR3, the DNA is TGCAGCGTGGGGACCACCGGGGGGGGGCGAGATACGCAGTATTTT. It translates to CSVGTTGGGRDTQYF. The genes are TRBV29-1 and TRBJ2-3; 8 nucleotides match TRBD2. This CDR3 contains 15 residues. J was trimmed by 5 bases and V by 6 bases; bases with no gene match: 13. Per germline, CDR1 SQVTM and CDR2 ANQGSEA.

V usage is TRBV4-1 and J usage is TRBJ2-7, with D possibly matching TRBD2 (7 bases). The CDR3 contains 16 residues. V was pared by 3 bases and J by 7 bases, with 22 bases between. Germline V CDR1 and CDR2: MGHRA, YSYEKL. CDR3 coding DNA: TGCGCCAGCAGCCAGGGGAGGGGGGACTCGAGCAGAGAGCAGTACTTC. Translated: CASSQGRGDSSREQYF.

CDR3 loop: CASSSSGRAFREQFF. The CDR3 DNA follows: TGTGCCAGCAGCTCTAGCGGGAGGGCTTTTCGGGAGCAGTTCTTC. V usage is TRBV7-9 and J usage is TRBJ2-1; 12 bases match TRBD2. This CDR3 is built from 15 residues. V shed 4 bases and J 10 bases; nucleotides not matched to a gene: 8. Germline V gene sequence: CDR1 SEHNR, CDR2 FQNEAQ (reference sequence). Using reference TRBV7-9 and TRBJ2-1 for the parts outside the CDR3, the full variable domain is DTGVSQNPRHKITKRGQNVTFRCDPISEHNRLYWYRQTLGQGPEFLTYFQNEAQLEKSRLLSDRFSAERPKGSFSTLEIQRTEQGDSAMYLCASSSSGRAFREQFFGPGTRLTVL.

The sample holds a few counts of this clone. V is TRBV5-6 and J is TRBJ1-6; 7 bases match TRBD1. CDR1 and CDR2 from the germline V gene are SGHDT and YYEEEE. With 3 bases clipped from V and 7 bases from J, the junction kept 7 bases outside the gene matches. The CDR3 consists of 15 residues. For the CDR3, the DNA is TGTGCCAGCAGCTGGGGACAGCCAAGGAATTCACCCCTCCACTTT. This sequence encodes CASSWGQPRNSPLHF.

This chain uses TRBV6-5 with TRBJ2-7, with D maybe TRBD1 (5 bases). Trimming took 0 bases from V and 2 from J, leaving 11 bases between them. Germline V gives CDR1 MNHEY, CDR2 SVGAGI. The length of the CDR3 is 15 residues. The CDR3 coding sequence is TGTGCCAGCAGTTACTCAGACAGAAATGCCTACGAGCAGTACTTC. It yields the protein CASSYSDRNAYEQYF.

CDR3 residues: CASSIGRGPSQPQHF. The CDR3 nucleotides are TGTGCCAGTAGTATAGGTAGGGGGCCAAGTCAGCCCCAGCATTTT. The chain combines TRBV19 with TRBJ1-5, with 7 bases identical to TRBD1. From germline, CDR1 is LNHDA and CDR2 SQIVND (reference sequence). The V segment lost 1 base and the J segment 6 bases; nucleotides outside the gene matches: 6. The CDR3 is 15 residues long.

CDR3: CASSFRTGNTGELFF. CDR3 in DNA: TGTGCCAGCAGTTTCCGGACAGGGAACACCGGGGAGCTGTTTTTT. V usage is TRBV27 and J usage is TRBJ2-2; 7 positions agree with TRBD1. The CDR3 consists of 15 residues. In germline, CDR1 is MNHEY, CDR2 SMNVEV (reference sequence). V was clipped by 3 bases and J by 1 base; unmatched bases: 2.

The chain couples TRBV5-1 to TRBJ1-2, with TRBD1 matching 8 bases. The germline V gene has CDR1 SGHRS and CDR2 YFSETQ. The CDR3 has 16 amino acids. With V trimmed by 3 bases and J by 2 bases, 9 bases remained unmatched. CDR3 in amino acids: CASSSPSRTGNYGYTF. The CDR3 nucleotides are TGCGCCAGCAGCTCCCCTTCACGGACAGGGAACTATGGCTACACCTTC.